Shown below are 18 T cell receptor beta chains from a single sample sequenced in a study of T-cell reconstitution after alpha-beta-depleted transplantation in children. TCRbeta library construction was performed incorporating unique molecular identifiers. One entry per CDR3 protein, called by TCRdb with MiXCR from the PCR reads. The table records more than 550,000 distinct CDR3 sequences, 8% to 11% of them present only once. The sample consisted of PBMCs from the stem cell graft donor, taken from the stem cell graft. The source of these receptors is a human donor who donated a stem cell graft to a child with acute myeloid leukemia.

V usage is TRBV6-2 or TRBV6-3 and J usage is TRBJ2-7; TRBD2 matches 11 bases. CDR3 length: 15 amino acids. Per germline, CDR1 MNHEY and CDR2 SVGEGT. V lost 5 bases and J lost 5; bases outside the gene matches: 8. The CDR3 nucleotides are TGTGCCAGCAGTACTATTAGCGGGAGGGCCGACGAGCAGTACTTC. Translating gives CASSTISGRADEQYF.

The V call is TRBV18, the J call TRBJ2-1; 10 bases agree with TRBD2. V shed 2 bases and J 8 bases; nucleotides not matched to a gene: 9. The germline V gene has CDR1 KGHSH and CDR2 LQKENI. The CDR3 length is 16 residues. The CDR3, as DNA: TGTGCCAGCTCACCAGCGCTAGCGGGAGTAGTGGATGAGCAGTTCTTC. Protein product: CASSPALAGVVDEQFF.

This clonotype was counted between two and nine times. The genes are TRBV18 and TRBJ2-1, with 8 bases that match TRBD1. CDR1 and CDR2 from the germline V gene are KGHSH and LQKENI. The CDR3 covers 15 residues. The V segment lost 3 bases and the J segment 5 bases; nucleotides outside the gene matches: 6. For the CDR3, the DNA is TGTGCCAGCTCACCCGACGACAGGGGCAACAATGAGCAGTTCTTC. Amino acid sequence: CASSPDDRGNNEQFF.

This clonotype showed up many times. V is TRBV29-1 and J is TRBJ2-3; 9 bases map to TRBD2. V dropped 1 base and J dropped 4; count of bases not matched to a gene: 3. The CDR3 loop spans 14 amino acids. Germline CDR1 SQVTM, CDR2 ANQGSEA. CDR3 coding DNA: TGCAGCGTTGAAGGGGCGGGAGGGCCAGATACGCAGTATTTT. Its protein is CSVEGAGGPDTQYF.

This clonotype was seen only a few times. The chain carries TRBV27 and TRBJ2-7, with D possibly matching TRBD2 (6 bases). CDR1 MNHEY and CDR2 SMNVEV come from the germline V gene (reference sequence). This CDR3 is built from 15 residues. V was trimmed by 6 bases and J by 0 bases, leaving 15 bases between them. CDR3: CASSRFPGSSYEQYF. The CDR3 DNA sequence: TGTGCCAGCAGCCGCTTCCCCGGGAGCTCCTACGAGCAGTACTTC.

V usage is TRBV5-1 and J usage is TRBJ2-1, with TRBD2 identical over 8 bases. The CDR3 is 14 residues long. CDR1 is SGHRS and CDR2 is YFSETQ in the germline V gene. J gave up 7 bases and V 5 bases, and 8 bases lay outside the gene matches. CDR3 DNA: TGCGCCAGCAGAGGGCTAGCGGGTAAAAATGAGCAGTTCTTC. Its translation: CASRGLAGKNEQFF.

V gene TRBV4-2 combines with J gene TRBJ1-1; D is undetermined. V dropped 6 bases and J dropped 0 bases, with 11 bases sitting between them. The CDR3 runs 14 residues. Looked up from germline, CDR1 is LGHNA and CDR2 is YNFKEQ. This CDR3 reads CASRVASMNTEAFF. The CDR3 DNA reads TGTGCCAGCAGAGTAGCCAGCATGAACACTGAAGCTTTCTTT.

This clonotype was picked up a small number of times. The chain couples TRBV7-3 to TRBJ2-1, with 13 bases that match TRBD2. Germline V gene data show CDR1 as SGHTA and CDR2 as FQGTGA. The V gene end was trimmed by 5 bases and the J gene end by 0 bases; junction bases not matched to a gene: 10. The CDR3 length is 19 residues. CDR3 sequence (DNA): TGTGCCAGCAGCCAAAAGGTGACTAGCGGGAGGAGCTCCTACAATGAGCAGTTCTTC. Translation gives CASSQKVTSGRSSYNEQFF.

The sample holds one count of this clonotype. This rearrangement joins TRBV12-3 or TRBV12-4 to TRBJ1-1; 8 bases are a match to TRBD1. The V segment lost 2 bases and the J segment 1 base; nucleotides outside the gene matches: 9. There are 17 residues in the CDR3. CDR3 DNA sequence: TGTGCCAGCAGTTTATTCAGGGGGCTTCGACGGAACACTGAAGCTTTCTTT. Residues: CASSLFRGLRRNTEAFF.

This chain connects TRBV7-9 to TRBJ2-1; D might be TRBD1 (9 bases). Trimming removed 10 bases at V and 5 bases at J, with 30 bases between. The V gene's germline CDR1 is SEHNR and CDR2 FQNEAQ (reference sequence). This CDR3 spans 18 amino acids. The CDR3 nucleotides are TGTGCCATGGGCCTCCCCCGGGGGGGGACAGGGTGGAACAATGAGCAGTTCTTC. Translating gives CAMGLPRGGTGWNNEQFF. Filled out from reference TRBV7-9 and TRBJ2-1, the complete variable domain reads DTGVSQNPRHKITKRGQNVTFRCDPISEHNRLYWYRQTLGQGPEFLTYFQNEAQLEKSRLLSDRFSAERPKGSFSTLEIQRTEQGDSAMYLCAMGLPRGGTGWNNEQFFGPGTRLTVL.

This clonotype came up a few times. The chain links TRBV20-1 to TRBJ2-7; 11 nucleotides align to TRBD2. CDR3 length: 15 residues. Germline assignment: CDR1 DFQATT and CDR2 SNEGSKA (reference sequence). Trimming at V came to 3 bases and at J to 1 base, leaving 5 bases not matched to a gene. CDR3 in amino acids: CSASYGTSGSYEQYF. Written as DNA, the CDR3 is TGCAGTGCTAGTTACGGGACTAGCGGTTCCTACGAGCAGTACTTC.

V is TRBV29-1 and J is TRBJ1-1; 7 bases are shared with TRBD1. Germline V lookup: CDR1 SQVTM, CDR2 ANQGSEA. The CDR3 contains 12 residues. V lost 4 bases and J lost 4; bases outside the gene matches: 3. The DNA for the CDR3 is TGCAGCGTTGGACAGGGTATCACTGAAGCTTTCTTT. Translation: CSVGQGITEAFF.

The CDR3 protein is CAISEGGGSIQPQHF. CDR3 nucleotide sequence: TGTGCCATCAGTGAGGGGGGCGGCAGTATTCAGCCCCAGCATTTT. The V gene is TRBV10-3, the J gene TRBJ1-5; D possibly corresponds to TRBD1 (6 bases). The CDR3 length is 15 residues. Germline CDR1 reads ENHRY; CDR2 reads SYGVKD. V was shortened by 2 bases and J by 6 bases, with 14 bases between the two germline ends.

This chain links TRBV11-2 with TRBJ1-1; TRBD1 might be the D (5 bases). Germline CDR1 SGHAT, CDR2 FQNNGV. The CDR3 loop spans 15 amino acids. With 6 bases removed from V and 5 bases from J, the gap between germline ends came to 19 bases. For the CDR3, the DNA is TGTGCCAGCAGTCCGGGGGGGGGAGGTAAGACTGAAGCTTTCTTT. Translating gives CASSPGGGGKTEAFF.

The chain uses TRBV29-1 and TRBJ2-4, with D uncertain. V shed 1 base and J shed 6 bases, with 13 bases lying between them. Germline V gene data show CDR1 as SQVTM and CDR2 as ANQGSEA. The CDR3 consists of 14 residues. CDR3 region: CSVEATGPLNIQYF. CDR3 nucleotide sequence: TGCAGCGTTGAAGCAACCGGGCCTCTAAACATTCAGTACTTC.

This clonotype showed up many times. This rearrangement joins TRBV12-3 or TRBV12-4 to TRBJ2-7; 15 nucleotides match TRBD2. The CDR3 loop spans 18 amino acids. Trimming cost V 6 bases and J 1 base; bases outside gene matches: 10. The DNA of the CDR3 is TGTGCCAGCAGCCCAATCCCCGGACTAGCGGGAGGGTCCTACGAGCAGTACTTC. Translating it yields CASSPIPGLAGGSYEQYF.

This clonotype is a singleton in its sample. This chain uses TRBV20-1 with TRBJ2-7; D is possibly TRBD1 or TRBD2 (5 bases each). V lost 5 bases and J 5 bases, leaving 19 bases between the germline ends. The CDR3 contains 14 residues. Germline CDR1 is DFQATT and CDR2 is SNEGSKA (reference sequence). CDR3 sequence: CSAWGRGSWDEQYF. The CDR3 coding sequence is TGCAGTGCTTGGGGCCGAGGGAGTTGGGACGAGCAGTACTTC.

This clonotype was counted only a few times. The genes are TRBV27 and TRBJ2-3; no definite D call. The V and J ends lost 6 bases and 4 bases respectively, with 14 bases between them. The CDR3 spans 14 residues. From germline, CDR1 is MNHEY and CDR2 SMNVEV (reference sequence). This CDR3 is CASRGFGVADTQYF. CDR3 in DNA: TGTGCCAGCAGGGGCTTTGGGGTGGCAGATACGCAGTATTTT.